This passage covers 13 T cell receptor beta chains from one sample sequenced in a study of early T cells in non-severe SARS-CoV-2 infection (dated by TCRdb to the early 2020s). Libraries were prepared through 5' RACE. For sequencing, a NextSeq 500 was employed. TCRdb cleaned the public reads at Q25 with fastp, built clones with MiXCR and kept in-frame beta chains. Here each entry gathers all rows of one CDR3 protein and keeps the most common genes and DNA. For this sample the table gives 55,000 to 75,000 distinct CDR3 sequences, of which 5% to 6.5% were detected only once. Around 3.3% of the sample is taken by the ten largest. This sample comprised whole blood, obtained at baseline. Receptors originate from an adult who was a healthcare worker with PCR-confirmed SARS-CoV-2 infection or an uninfected control (not recorded which).

The genes are TRBV9 and TRBJ2-3, with TRBD2 matching 7 bases. Per germline, CDR1 SGDLS and CDR2 YYNGEE. With V trimmed by 6 bases and J by 3 bases, 10 bases remained unmatched. The CDR3 is 15 residues long. CDR3 sequence (DNA): TGTGCCAGCACTTTGAGCGGGACCTCGACAGATACGCAGTATTTT. Encoded protein: CASTLSGTSTDTQYF.

There are many counts of this clonotype. V and J are TRBV25-1 and TRBJ2-7; D not resolved. The CDR3 covers 12 residues. V lost 2 bases to trimming and J lost 3 bases, with 5 bases between them. Germline CDR1 MGHDK, CDR2 SYGVNS. The CDR3, as DNA: TGTGCCAGCAGTGAACTGTTCTACGAGCAGTACTTC. Protein product: CASSELFYEQYF.

This clonotype was detected once. A much bigger clone sits one base away, suggesting this may be a read error. This chain uses TRBV19 with TRBJ2-1, with D possibly TRBD1 on 5 matching bases. V lost 5 bases and J lost 5, with 19 bases in between. This CDR3 is built from 16 residues. CDR1 is LNHDA and CDR2 is SQIVND in the germline V gene (reference sequence). The CDR3 loop is CASSPKRQSFNNEQFF. CDR3 sequence (DNA): TGTGCCAGTAGTCCCAAACGACAGTCGTTCAACAATGAGCAGTTCTTC.

This clonotype came up a few times. The V call is TRBV27, the J call TRBJ2-7, with 8 bases that match TRBD1. The ends lost 8 bases at V and 0 bases at J; junction bases unmatched: 9. There are 15 residues in the CDR3. Looked up from germline, CDR1 is MNHEY and CDR2 is SMNVEV (reference sequence). The CDR3 region has the DNA TGTGCCAGCGGAAGGAGACAGGGGCTCTCCTACGAGCAGTACTTC. Amino acid sequence: CASGRRQGLSYEQYF.

There are many counts of this clonotype. The gene calls are TRBV20-1 and TRBJ2-1; D is ambiguous. The CDR3 runs 13 residues. The V gene lost 6 bases and the J gene lost 5 bases, with 14 bases spanning the gap. Germline V gene sequence: CDR1 DFQATT, CDR2 SNEGSKA (reference sequence). CDR3 residues: CSASVPTNNEQFF. As DNA, the CDR3 is TGCAGTGCCTCCGTGCCAACAAACAATGAGCAGTTCTTC.

The chain uses TRBV14 and TRBJ1-1; D ambiguous. Per the germline V gene, CDR1 is SGHDN and CDR2 is FVKESK. The CDR3 covers 15 residues. Trimming removed 0 bases at V and 5 bases at J, with 13 bases between. The CDR3 protein is CASSQELGKLTEAFF. CDR3 bases: TGTGCCAGCAGCCAAGAATTAGGGAAACTAACTGAAGCTTTCTTT.

CDR3 nucleotides: TGCAGTGCTGCCGGGACTAGCGGGGCCAGCTCCTACGAGCAGTACTTC. Amino acid sequence: CSAAGTSGASSYEQYF. This chain links TRBV20-1 with TRBJ2-7; 13 bases fit TRBD2. Germline trimming cut 5 bases from V and 0 bases from J; bases unmatched to any gene: 7. There are 16 residues in the CDR3. Germline V gives CDR1 DFQATT, CDR2 SNEGSKA (reference sequence).

This clonotype was recorded at least ten times. The chain links TRBV27 to TRBJ2-7; TRBD1 is a possible D gene (5 bases). V dropped 5 bases and J dropped 7 bases, with 18 bases sitting between them. The CDR3 sequence is 14 residues long. The V gene's germline CDR1 is MNHEY and CDR2 SMNVEV (reference sequence). CDR3 residues: CASSPQGLSWEQYF. CDR3 bases: TGTGCCAGCAGTCCCCAGGGTTTGTCGTGGGAGCAGTACTTC.

This clonotype was recorded at least ten times. This chain uses TRBV20-1 with TRBJ1-6; a possible D gene is TRBD1 (5 bases). This CDR3 region has 17 residues. The germline V and J ends were trimmed by 0 bases and 9 bases, with 21 bases remaining between them. Germline values: CDR1 DFQATT, CDR2 SNEGSKA (reference sequence). CDR3 coding DNA: TGCAGTGCTAGAGATCGGGGGGATAAAGGGAGAATTTCACCCCTCCACTTT. It specifies CSARDRGDKGRISPLHF.

This clonotype was counted at least ten times. The gene calls are TRBV7-2 and TRBJ1-2; a possible D gene is TRBD1 (5 bases). Trimming pared 11 bases from V and 2 bases from J, leaving 12 bases between. Germline V lookup: CDR1 SGHTA, CDR2 FQGNSA. The CDR3 totals 12 residues. Written as DNA, the CDR3 is TGTGCCGAAGGGGTGGGGAACTATGGCTACACCTTC. It translates to CAEGVGNYGYTF.

This clonotype was seen many times. The gene calls are TRBV20-1 and TRBJ1-1; 11 nucleotides match TRBD1. The CDR3 loop spans 15 amino acids. V dropped 2 bases and J dropped 0; count of bases not matched to a gene: 2. Per germline, CDR1 DFQATT and CDR2 SNEGSKA (reference sequence). CDR3 DNA sequence: TGCAGTGCTAGACGGACAGGGGGCATGAACACTGAAGCTTTCTTT. As protein: CSARRTGGMNTEAFF.

The J gene is TRBJ2-1, the V gene TRBV7-2, with no clear D. V shed 5 bases and J shed 5 bases, with 19 bases lying between them. The germline gives CDR1 SGHTA, CDR2 FQGNSA. CDR3 length: 16 amino acids. CDR3 sequence (DNA): TGTGCCAGCAGCCCCCCTGAGAACTCTTGGAACAATGAGCAGTTCTTC. Residues: CASSPPENSWNNEQFF.

This clonotype was observed a few times. This may arise from a read error, as a much more abundant clone is one base away. This rearrangement joins TRBV28 to TRBJ1-5; D might be TRBD1 (6 bases). V lost 8 bases and J 3 bases, leaving 20 bases between the germline ends. The germline CDR1 and CDR2 sequences are MDHEN and SYDVKM. The CDR3 loop spans 16 amino acids. The CDR3: CASGTPTGGFNQPQHF. Written as DNA, the CDR3 is TGTGCCAGCGGCACGCCGACAGGAGGGTTCAATCAGCCCCAGCATTTT.